This T cell receptor beta chain was sequenced in a study of blood T cell repertoires in COVID-19 (dated by TCRdb to about 2020). Study-level background: Samples covering the acute and convalescent phases of COVID-19 were provided by collaborators in the United States, Italy and Spain. The material from the prospective study consisted of cDNA or gDNA derived from T cells, B-cell-depleted T cells, or PBMCs. The dataset comprised deeply sampled blood TCRbeta repertoires from subjects exposed to, actively infected with, or recovered from COVID-19. The repertoires were made available in a free public database intended to serve as a resource for research on the immune response to SARS-CoV-2. The samples were drawn from two sources: the first 160 participants of the ongoing ImmuneRACE study, and some 1,300 subjects contributed by 6 global collaborators. Nearly every sample came with metadata listing a de-identified subject ID, COVID-19 status, age in years and sex. Where available, HLA class I and class II types were obtained from metadata supplied by the sample provider rather than from assay-based typing.

TCRbeta CDR3 regions were amplified from genomic DNA using the immunoSEQ Assay, a bias-controlled multiplex PCR. For the original study's pipeline: Nucleated cell counts per sample were estimated from amplification of reference gene primers within the assay. To quantify the absolute abundance of each unique TCRbeta CDR3 rearrangement, sequence reads were collapsed and filtered. Productive Simpson clonality was computed per sample as the square root of Simpson's diversity index over productive rearrangements. TCRdb's version of the immuneACCESS table is confined to in-frame rearrangements and falls short of the full clone set. An unresolved V gene accounts for under half of the shortfall where checked; the remainder is of unknown origin. The DNA gave D and trimming, while V, J and clone size come from that table. The sample profile shows around 150,000 clones; around three quarters of them were found once. Over 8.5% of the sample is held by the ten biggest clonotypes.

Results and caveats for the whole study, not just this receptor: How much clinical and demographic metadata was included differed by source and by participant, and the metadata was provided uncurated.

Reading from cysteine to phenylalanine, the CDR3 counts 16 amino acids. The sequence is cut down to CDR3 DNA, 48 bases in frame from base 1. About this clone: Its recognized antigen is unknown. Qualities for individual bases were not recorded, and no much larger clone is one base off.

Each collaborating institution followed its own protocols to collect whole blood in K2EDTA tubes. For TCRbeta analysis, collaborators shipped samples in one of three forms: frozen whole blood, isolated PBMCs, or DNA extracted from either of those sample types. Input material: peripheral blood. The chain joins TRBV21-1 to TRBJ2-4; TRBD2, the table's D call, was not compared with the DNA. TRBV21-1 is noted as a pseudogene. The sequence was obtained from a man aged 50 to 60 with active or convalescent COVID-19. In nucleotide form, the sequence is TGTGCCAGCACGACTAGGGCGGGAGGGCTGGGAAACATTCAGTACTTC. This sequence encodes CASTTRAGGLGNIQYF.